The 12 T cell receptor beta chains given below trace back to one sample, sequenced in a study of control samples from healthy donors and cancer patients (dated by TCRdb to about 2020). Libraries were constructed by the immunoSEQ multiplex PCR assay. Held by TCRdb, this immuneACCESS table contains in-frame sequences only and omits some clones. Under half of the omission traces to an unresolved V gene where checked; the cause of the rest is unknown. In all, the sample holds tens of thousands of clones, and about 89% of those were seen once. The ten largest clones take up roughly 6.9% of the sample. The sample taken for sequencing was blood. The origin of the receptors is a man aged 45-65 years in good health.

As concerns this clone: The germline gene is not matched at one end of the junction; a read error may be the cause. V usage is TRBV10-3 and J usage is TRBJ2-1; TRBD2 matches 12 bases. The CDR3 covers 18 residues. CDR1 is ENHRY and CDR2 is SYGVKD in the germline V gene. The CDR3 loop reads CAISESISWTSGTNDQFF. DNA of the CDR3: TGTGCCATCAGTGAGTCGATTTCTTGGACTAGCGGGACTAATGATCAGTTCTTC.

The V gene is TRBV19, the J gene TRBJ2-3, with 16 bases that match TRBD2. This CDR3 is 16 amino acids long. J was trimmed by 5 bases and V by 5 bases; bases with no gene match: 4. From germline, CDR1 is LNHDA and CDR2 SQIVND (reference sequence). The chain's CDR3 is CASSSGLAGGRDTQYF. The CDR3 bases are TGTGCCAGTAGTTCGGGACTAGCGGGGGGGAGAGATACGCAGTATTTT.

The chain employs TRBV5-6 and TRBJ2-3; TRBD2 aligns across 9 bases. With 0 bases clipped from V and 8 bases from J, the junction kept 10 bases outside the gene matches. The CDR3 consists of 16 residues. Germline V lookup: CDR1 SGHDT, CDR2 YYEEEE. The CDR3 loop is CASSLETSGPRGTQYF. The CDR3 bases are TGTGCCAGCAGCTTGGAGACTAGCGGCCCGAGGGGTACGCAGTATTTT.

The chain is built from TRBV5-6 and TRBJ1-2, with D perhaps TRBD1 (6 bases). The germline gives CDR1 SGHDT, CDR2 YYEEEE. The CDR3 consists of 16 residues. Trimming left V 2 bases short and J 4 bases short, with 18 bases between. The CDR3 coding sequence is TGTGCCAGCAGCTTAACCCCTACAGGGACGGGCTATGGCTACACCTTC. As protein: CASSLTPTGTGYGYTF. Filled out from reference TRBV5-6 and TRBJ1-2, the complete variable domain reads DAGVTQSPTHLIKTRGQQVTLRCSPKSGHDTVSWYQQALGQGPQFIFQYYEEEERQRGNFPDRFSGHQFPNYSSELNVNALLLGDSALYLCASSLTPTGTGYGYTFGSGTRLTVV.

This chain links TRBV6-1 with TRBJ2-2; D call uncertain. This CDR3 contains 14 residues. Germline V gene sequence: CDR1 MNHNS, CDR2 SASEGT. V was clipped by 2 bases and J by 4 bases, with 8 bases between them. The CDR3 reads CASSESWGTGELFF. The CDR3 coding sequence is TGTGCCAGCAGTGAAAGCTGGGGCACCGGGGAGCTGTTTTTT.

The chain links TRBV5-4 to TRBJ2-5; 8 nucleotides line up with TRBD2. The length of the CDR3 is 13 residues. Germline values: CDR1 SGHNT, CDR2 YYREEE (reference sequence). V shed 3 bases, J shed 7 bases, and the junction held 5 bases outside the gene matches. The CDR3 region has the DNA TGTGCCAGCAGCTCCCGGGGGGGAGGGACCCAGTACTTC. As protein: CASSSRGGGTQYF.

This clone was counted once. The rearrangement uses TRBV11-2 and TRBJ1-1; TRBD1 matches at 8 bases. Germline assignment: CDR1 SGHAT and CDR2 FQNNGV. This CDR3 spans 18 amino acids. V dropped 3 bases and J dropped 6; count of bases not matched to a gene: 18. CDR3 amino acids: CASSFRGRGSFRGPEAFF. The CDR3 nucleotides are TGTGCCAGCAGCTTCAGGGGGCGCGGGAGCTTTCGGGGTCCTGAAGCTTTCTTT.

This chain links TRBV7-2 with TRBJ2-1; D tentatively reads TRBD1 or TRBD2 (5 bases each). Between the trimmed V and J ends, which lost 5 bases and 9 bases, there was a span of 23 bases. Looked up from germline, CDR1 is SGHTA and CDR2 is FQGNSA. The CDR3 is 16 amino acids. CDR3 coding DNA: TGTGCCAGCAGCAGAGAATCCGGGACGGGATTATCTGAGCAGTTCTTC. Protein product: CASSRESGTGLSEQFF.

The J gene is TRBJ1-2, the V gene TRBV9; 7 bases match TRBD1. This CDR3 contains 17 residues. Germline V gives CDR1 SGDLS, CDR2 YYNGEE. J gave up 3 bases and V 0 bases, and 11 bases lay outside the gene matches. The CDR3: CASSVGPGGGFYYGYTF. As DNA, the CDR3 is TGTGCCAGCAGCGTAGGGCCAGGGGGTGGGTTTTACTATGGCTACACCTTC.

The V call is TRBV30, the J call TRBJ1-4; D not resolved. Germline V gives CDR1 GTSNPN, CDR2 SVGIG (reference sequence). This CDR3 is 18 amino acids long. Between the trimmed V and J ends, which lost 0 bases and 0 bases, there was a span of 17 bases. DNA for the CDR3: TGTGCCTGGAGTGTTGTGTATCTCGGACTTGCAACTAATGAAAAACTGTTTTTT. It yields the protein CAWSVVYLGLATNEKLFF. Using reference TRBV30 and TRBJ1-4 for the parts outside the CDR3, the full variable domain is SQTIHQWPATLVQPVGSPLSLECTVEGTSNPNLYWYRQAAGRGLQLLFYSVGIGQISSEVPQNLSASRPQDRQFILSSKKLLLSDSGFYLCAWSVVYLGLATNEKLFFGSGTQLSVL.

Comments on this clone: Other nucleotide sequences in the sample specify the same CDR3. V is TRBV30 and J is TRBJ1-1, with D maybe TRBD1 (5 bases). The CDR3 covers 13 residues. Trimming removed 0 bases from V and 1 base from J, with 6 bases in between. Per germline, CDR1 GTSNPN and CDR2 SVGIG (reference sequence). CDR3 sequence reads: CAWSVQGNTEAFF. CDR3 coding DNA: TGTGCCTGGAGTGTTCAGGGGAACACTGAAGCTTTCTTT.

This rearrangement joins TRBV23-1 to TRBJ1-5; D might be TRBD1 (5 bases). TRBV23-1 is assigned to the ORF class and has an uncertain function. V was cut by 3 bases and J by 12 bases, with 15 bases left in between. The CDR3 runs 13 residues. CDR3 bases: TGCGCCAGCAGTCATCAAAATAGGACACTCCAGCATTTT. It yields the protein CASSHQNRTLQHF.